These T cell receptor beta chains were read from a single sample in a study of blood T cell repertoires in COVID-19. Sequencing used immunoSEQ multiplex PCR; TCRdb keeps in-frame clones, though not all of them. The sample comprises some 350,000 clones, 83% of which are singletons, and around 3% rests with the top ten. Sequencing was done on a sample of peripheral blood. The source is a man between 25 and 39 years old with active or convalescent COVID-19. Both conserved end residues are part of each CDR3. A D gene is named only where the DNA matches it firmly. Rows may omit the clone size; those that give it use once, few, many or a size class.

J | D | V | size | CDR3 | DNA
TRBJ1-1 | TRBD1 | TRBV5-4 | NA | CASSLQGIGTEAFF | TGTGCCAGCAGCCTACAGGGGATAGGGACTGAAGCTTTCTTT
TRBJ2-3 | TRBD1 | TRBV19 | NA | CATRLTGGPDTQYF | TGTGCCACCCGGTTGACAGGGGGCCCAGATACGCAGTATTTT
TRBJ2-7 | NA | TRBV6-5 | NA | CASSTQSSYEQYF | TGTGCCAGCAGTACACAGAGCTCCTACGAGCAGTACTTC
TRBJ2-1 | NA | TRBV4-1 | NA | CASSIQTRYNEQFF | TGCGCCAGCAGCATCCAGACTAGATACAATGAGCAGTTCTTC
TRBJ2-3 | TRBD2 | TRBV20-1 | once | CSASRAGGLVDTQYF | TGCAGTGCTAGTAGAGCGGGGGGGCTGGTGGATACGCAGTATTTT
TRBJ2-1 | TRBD1 | TRBV28 | NA | CASSLPTGVEQFF | TGTGCCAGCAGTTTACCTACAGGGGTTGAGCAGTTCTTC
TRBJ2-1 | NA | TRBV2 | once | CASSTDRHNEQFF | TGTGCCAGCAGTACTGACAGACACAATGAGCAGTTCTTC
TRBJ1-6 | TRBD1 | TRBV15 | NA | CATTDRGGSPLHF | TGTGCCACCACGGACAGGGGAGGTTCACCCCTCCACTTT
TRBJ2-6 | NA | TRBV6-2/TRBV6-3 | many | CASSDVSVSGANVLTF | TGTGCCAGCAGTGACGTGAGCGTGTCTGGGGCCAACGTCCTGACTTTC
TRBJ2-7 | NA | TRBV6-2/TRBV6-3 | NA | CASSYSGRVVDEQYF | TGTGCCAGCAGTTACTCGGGCAGGGTCGTGGACGAGCAGTACTTC
TRBJ2-5 | NA | TRBV12-5 | NA | CASGSPTEPETQYF | TGTGCTAGTGGTTCTCCGACGGAGCCCGAGACCCAGTACTTC
TRBJ1-5 | NA | TRBV10-3 | NA | CAISPRVDNQPQHF | TGTGCCATCAGCCCACGGGTAGACAATCAGCCCCAGCATTTT
TRBJ1-4 | NA | TRBV19 | NA | CASSNRANEKLFF | TGTGCCAGTAGTAACAGGGCTAATGAAAAACTGTTTTTT
TRBJ2-2 | NA | TRBV27 | NA | CASSLILSGELFF | TGTGCCAGCAGTTTAATCCTCTCCGGGGAGCTGTTTTTT
TRBJ2-1 | TRBD2 | TRBV28 | NA | CASSIGTSGSNEQFF | TGTGCCAGCAGCATCGGGACTAGCGGGAGTAATGAGCAGTTCTTC
TRBJ2-2 | TRBD1 | TRBV7-8 | NA | CASSWAGGRTGELFF | TGTGCCAGCAGCTGGGCAGGGGGAAGGACCGGGGAGCTGTTTTTT
TRBJ1-5 | NA | TRBV4-1 | NA | CASSRDRFNQPQHF | TGCGCCAGCAGCCGCGACAGATTCAATCAGCCCCAGCATTTT
TRBJ2-3 | NA | TRBV5-1 | NA | CASSFLGGGGDTQYF | TGCGCCAGCAGCTTCCTCGGGGGCGGGGGAGATACGCAGTATTTT
TRBJ1-3 | NA | TRBV30 | once | CAWSVPGSSGNTIYF | TGTGCCTGGAGTGTACCGGGGAGCTCTGGAAACACCATATATTTT
TRBJ2-2 | TRBD2 | TRBV10-1 | NA | CASSESSTSGSSGELFF | TGCGCCAGCAGTGAGTCGTCGACTAGCGGGTCCAGCGGGGAGCTGTTTTTT
TRBJ2-2 | NA | TRBV11-3 | NA | CASRHRMGMGPGELFF | TGTGCCAGCAGGCACAGGATGGGGATGGGGCCCGGGGAGCTGTTTTTT
TRBJ2-2 | TRBD2 | TRBV5-4 | NA | CASSTFTSGGLTGELFF | TGTGCCAGCAGCACTTTTACTAGCGGGGGGCTCACCGGGGAGCTGTTTTTT
TRBJ1-5 | TRBD1 | TRBV5-4 | NA | CASSSEGVGQAQRGDQPQHF | TGTGCCAGCAGCTCCGAGGGGGTGGGACAGGCGCAACGCGGGGACCAGCCCCAGCATTTT
TRBJ2-2 | NA | TRBV6-1 | NA | CASSEAARNTGELFF | TGTGCCAGCAGTGAAGCTGCCAGGAACACCGGGGAGCTGTTTTTT
TRBJ1-5 | NA | TRBV10-1 | NA | CASSPLKGGTFANQPQHF | TGCGCCAGCAGCCCCCTCAAAGGAGGGACGTTTGCCAATCAGCCCCAGCATTTT
TRBJ1-4 | NA | TRBV4-1 | NA | CASSLSAAGGSNEKLFF | TGCGCCAGCAGCCTGTCGGCGGCTGGGGGGTCCAATGAAAAACTGTTTTTT
TRBJ2-3 | NA | TRBV19 | NA | CASNERALTDTQYF | TGTGCCAGTAATGAGAGGGCCCTCACAGATACGCAGTATTTT
TRBJ2-7 | NA | TRBV7-8 | once | CASSTGTQLGEQYF | TGTGCCAGCAGCACTGGGACACAGCTTGGAGAGCAGTACTTC
TRBJ1-1 | NA | TRBV9 | NA | CASSGLSTEAFF | TGTGCCAGCAGCGGCCTCAGCACTGAAGCTTTCTTT
TRBJ1-2 | TRBD1 | TRBV24-1 | NA | CATSDSRQGGYTF | TGTGCCACCAGTGATTCTAGACAGGGTGGCTACACCTTC
TRBJ2-5 | TRBD1 | TRBV19 | NA | CASRGQGGETQYF | TGTGCCAGTAGGGGACAGGGAGGCGAGACCCAGTACTTC
TRBJ1-5 | NA | TRBV7-2 | once | CASSLAGGGQPQHF | TGTGCCAGCAGCTTAGCCGGTGGCGGGCAGCCCCAGCATTTT
TRBJ2-7 | TRBD2 | TRBV7-6 | NA | CASRQSSSGLSSYEQYF | TGTGCCAGCAGACAGTCCTCTAGCGGGCTAAGCTCCTACGAGCAGTACTTC
TRBJ1-1 | NA | TRBV6-5 | NA | CASSYNRVNTEAFF | TGTGCCAGCAGTTACAATCGGGTGAACACTGAAGCTTTCTTT
TRBJ2-1 | TRBD2 | TRBV15 | once | CATSRVGLAGNDEQFF | TGTGCCACCAGCAGGGTGGGACTAGCGGGAAACGATGAGCAGTTCTTC
TRBJ2-7 | NA | TRBV11-3 | NA | CASSFPGTDSHEQYF | TGTGCCAGCAGCTTTCCAGGGACGGACAGCCACGAGCAGTACTTC
TRBJ1-5 | TRBD1 | TRBV24-1 | NA | CATSSRRQGSNQPQHF | TGTGCCACCAGTTCCAGGAGACAGGGCTCCAATCAGCCCCAGCATTTT
TRBJ2-7 | TRBD1 | TRBV6-5 | NA | CASSYSDRGYEQYF | TGTGCCAGCAGTTACTCGGACAGGGGGTACGAGCAGTACTTC
TRBJ2-7 | TRBD1 | TRBV2 | NA | CASRAPGQGAYEQYF | TGTGCCAGCAGGGCTCCGGGACAGGGGGCCTACGAGCAGTACTTC
TRBJ1-1 | NA | TRBV24-1 | NA | CATRRGGGQNTEAFF | TGTGCCACCCGACGCGGGGGGGGGCAGAACACTGAAGCTTTCTTT
TRBJ2-3 | NA | TRBV11-2 | NA | CASSPHSGGTDTQYF | TGTGCCAGCAGCCCGCACAGTGGCGGCACAGATACGCAGTATTTT
TRBJ1-2 | TRBD1 | TRBV18 | NA | CASSPRTGLEYGYTF | TGTGCCAGCTCACCGAGGACAGGGCTCGAGTATGGCTACACCTTC
TRBJ2-2 | NA | TRBV19 | NA | CASSIQVGANGELFF | TGTGCCAGTAGTATACAGGTGGGGGCTAACGGGGAGCTGTTTTTT
TRBJ1-5 | NA | TRBV14 | NA | CATESSQAGQQKLRQPQHF | TGTGCCACCGAGAGCAGCCAAGCAGGGCAACAGAAGCTCCGGCAGCCCCAGCATTTT